Each of the 11 T cell receptor beta chains below was sequenced from the same sample in a study of metastatic and nonmetastatic thyroid tumors. TCRdb used MiXCR to call clones anew from the PCR reads. The data show 20,000 or so clones, about 21% seen once. Every patient underwent thyroid surgery untreated. What was sequenced was blood. The receptors stem from a male donor with papillary thyroid cancer or a benign thyroid nodule (not recorded which). Some clones in this sample may be carry-over from other donors' samples.

This clone was observed at least ten times. The CDR3 bases are TGTGCCAGTAGTATTTTGGCGGGAGCCCTGGCGGGTGAGCAGTTCTTC. Protein sequence: CASSILAGALAGEQFF. The chain employs TRBV19 and TRBJ2-1, with 7 bases fitting TRBD2. J was trimmed by 9 bases and V by 3 bases; bases with no gene match: 14. The CDR3 is made up of 16 amino acids. Germline-derived CDR1 and CDR2 are LNHDA and SQIVND (reference sequence).

This rearrangement joins TRBV4-1 to TRBJ1-6, with 7 bases identical to TRBD1. From germline, CDR1 is MGHRA and CDR2 YSYEKL. J lost 8 bases, V lost 0 bases, and 4 bases had no gene match. This CDR3 has 15 residues. CDR3 sequence: CASSQEVTGDSPLHF. In DNA, the CDR3 is TGCGCCAGCAGCCAAGAAGTAACAGGGGATTCACCCCTCCACTTT.

This clone was observed many times. The chain couples TRBV7-2 to TRBJ2-6, with D possibly TRBD1 on 6 matching bases. CDR3 size: 16 residues. Germline V gene sequence: CDR1 SGHTA, CDR2 FQGNSA. V dropped 1 base and J dropped 3 bases, with 10 bases sitting between them. CDR3 coding DNA: TGTGCCAGCAGCTTAGGGGGGCGGCTTGGGGCCAACGTCCTGACTTTC. It translates to CASSLGGRLGANVLTF.

This clone appeared many times. The DNA for the CDR3 is TGTGCCAGCAGTTTAGGGGGGGCTGGGGCCAACGTCCTGACTTTC. It translates to CASSLGGAGANVLTF. V is TRBV12-3 or TRBV12-4 and J is TRBJ2-6, with D possibly being TRBD2 (6 bases). V was cut by 1 base and J by 2 bases, with 6 bases left in between. The CDR3 covers 15 residues.

This sequence joins TRBV12-3 or TRBV12-4 and TRBJ1-1; D is unresolved. Between the trimmed V and J ends, which lost 0 bases and 9 bases, there was a span of 11 bases. This CDR3 has 13 residues. The CDR3 here is CASSLASRKKAFF. DNA for the CDR3: TGTGCCAGCAGTTTAGCCTCCCGTAAGAAAGCTTTCTTT.

The chain recombines TRBV28 with TRBJ2-7; 8 bases are a match to TRBD2. CDR3 length: 12 amino acids. The germline V gene has CDR1 MDHEN and CDR2 SYDVKM. V shed 7 bases, J shed 6 bases, and the junction held 5 bases outside the gene matches. This CDR3 reads CASNGLAGEQYF. CDR3 DNA sequence: TGTGCCAGCAACGGACTAGCAGGCGAGCAGTACTTC.

This clone came up a few times. V is TRBV6-1 and J is TRBJ2-7, with a weak D call TRBD2 (6 bases). V was shortened by 8 bases and J by 5 bases, with 16 bases between the two germline ends. Germline-derived CDR1 and CDR2 are MNHNS and SASEGT. There are 13 residues in the CDR3. CDR3 sequence reads: CASGAGPYDEQYF. CDR3 nucleotides: TGTGCCAGCGGCGCGGGGCCTTACGACGAGCAGTACTTC.

The chain links TRBV6-1 to TRBJ1-6, with D tentatively TRBD1 (6 bases). Germline V gives CDR1 MNHNS, CDR2 SASEGT. The CDR3 runs 16 residues. V was pared by 2 bases and J by 7 bases, with 15 bases between. The DNA of the CDR3 is TGTGCCAGCAGTGAAACACAAGGGACAAACAATTCACCCCTCCACTTT. This gives the protein CASSETQGTNNSPLHF.

This clone was counted many times. V usage is TRBV27 and J usage is TRBJ2-7, with D possibly TRBD1 on 6 matching bases. Germline assignment: CDR1 MNHEY and CDR2 SMNVEV (reference sequence). Trimming cost V 3 bases and J 4 bases, with 10 bases left between them. This CDR3 has 13 amino acids. CDR3: CASSFSRGYEQYF. Written as DNA, the CDR3 is TGTGCCAGCAGTTTCTCCAGGGGTTACGAGCAGTACTTC.

This clone was picked up many times. The chain links TRBV4-1 to TRBJ2-2, with 8 positions matching TRBD1. This CDR3 spans 14 amino acids. Germline CDR1 reads MGHRA; CDR2 reads YSYEKL. Germline trimming cut 5 bases from V and 1 base from J; bases unmatched to any gene: 0. The CDR3 spells CASSGTGNTGELFF. The CDR3 DNA is TGCGCCAGCAGCGGGACAGGGAACACCGGGGAGCTGTTTTTT.

This clone was recorded a few times. This chain links TRBV6-1 with TRBJ2-2, with D perhaps matching TRBD2 (5 bases). CDR3 length equals 13 residues. CDR1 and CDR2 from the germline V gene are MNHNS and SASEGT. The V end lost 5 bases, the J end lost 4 bases, and 8 bases lay between the germline ends. CDR3 sequence reads: CASSRDFTGELFF. DNA of the CDR3: TGTGCCAGCAGTCGGGATTTCACCGGGGAGCTGTTTTTT.